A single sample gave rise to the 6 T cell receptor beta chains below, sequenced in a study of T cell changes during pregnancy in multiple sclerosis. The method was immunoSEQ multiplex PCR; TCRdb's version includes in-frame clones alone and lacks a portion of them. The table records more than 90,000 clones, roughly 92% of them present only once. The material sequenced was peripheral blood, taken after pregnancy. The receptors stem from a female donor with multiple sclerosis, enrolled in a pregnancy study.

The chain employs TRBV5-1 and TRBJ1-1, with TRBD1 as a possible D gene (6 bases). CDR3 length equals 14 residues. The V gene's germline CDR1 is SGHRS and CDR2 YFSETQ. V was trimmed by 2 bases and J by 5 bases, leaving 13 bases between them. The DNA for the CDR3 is TGCGCCAGCAGCTTAGAGGGGGGGTGGACTGAAGCTTTCTTT. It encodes CASSLEGGWTEAFF.

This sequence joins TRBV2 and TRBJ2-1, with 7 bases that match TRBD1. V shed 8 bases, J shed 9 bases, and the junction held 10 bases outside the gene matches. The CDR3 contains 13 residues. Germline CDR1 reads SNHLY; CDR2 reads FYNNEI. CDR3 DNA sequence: TGTGCCAGCCAGGTAGAGGGGGCCGGTGAGCAGTTCTTC. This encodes CASQVEGAGEQFF. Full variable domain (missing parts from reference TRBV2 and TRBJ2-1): EPEVTQTPSHQVTQMGQEVILRCVPISNHLYFYWYRQILGQKVEFLVSFYNNEISEKSEIFDDQFSVERPDGSNFTLKIRSTKLEDSAMYFCASQVEGAGEQFFGPGTRLTVL.

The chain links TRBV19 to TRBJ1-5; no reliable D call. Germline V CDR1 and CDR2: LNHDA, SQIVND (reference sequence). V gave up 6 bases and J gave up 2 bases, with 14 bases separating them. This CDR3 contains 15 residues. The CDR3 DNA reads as TGTGCCAGTAGCATCGGAGGACGGGGCAATCAGCCCCAGCATTTT. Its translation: CASSIGGRGNQPQHF.

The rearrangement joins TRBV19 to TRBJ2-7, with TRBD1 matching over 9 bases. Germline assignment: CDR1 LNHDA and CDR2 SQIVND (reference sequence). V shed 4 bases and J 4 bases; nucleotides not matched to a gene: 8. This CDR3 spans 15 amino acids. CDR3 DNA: TGTGCCAGTAGTAATACCGGGACAGGGTCGTACGAGCAGTACTTC. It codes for CASSNTGTGSYEQYF.

CDR3: CASSESQGSTDNSPLHF. In nucleotides, the CDR3 is TGCGCCAGCAGTGAGTCCCAGGGCAGTACGGATAATTCACCCCTCCACTTT. The chain uses TRBV10-1 and TRBJ1-6; D may be TRBD1 (5 bases). Trimming removed 0 bases at V and 5 bases at J, with 14 bases between. Per the germline V gene, CDR1 is WNHNN and CDR2 is SYGVQD (reference sequence). CDR3 length equals 17 residues.

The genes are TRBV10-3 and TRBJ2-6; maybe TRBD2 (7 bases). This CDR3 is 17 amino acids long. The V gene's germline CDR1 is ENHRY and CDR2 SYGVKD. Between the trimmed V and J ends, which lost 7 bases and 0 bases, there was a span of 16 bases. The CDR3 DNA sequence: TGTGCCATCAAGGGCGCGGGGGCCTACTCTGGGGCCAACGTCCTGACTTTC. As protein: CAIKGAGAYSGANVLTF.